This TCR beta chain was sequenced for a study of blood T cell repertoires in COVID-19. In the study overall: The United States, Italy and Spain supplied acute and convalescent COVID-19 samples. T cells, B-cell-depleted T cells, or PBMCs supplied cDNA or gDNA.

Authors' methods: Amplification from reference gene primers served as the basis for estimated nucleated cell counts. Using immunoSEQ multiplex PCR, the repertoire was profiled, and TCRdb retains in-frame clones only, with some absent. The V and J calls and clone size were taken over from that table, and D and trimming were inferred from the DNA. The sample yields 150,000 to 200,000 clones, almost 80% seen once. Germline V gives CDR1 SGHRS, CDR2 YFSETQ. Losses at the gene ends were 5 bases for V and 7 bases for J; bases not matched to a gene: 11. This CDR3 has 15 amino acids. The sequenced sample consisted of peripheral blood. The sequence was collected from a woman aged 70-85 years with acute or convalescent COVID-19. The V call is TRBV5-1, the J call TRBJ2-1; 8 bases are shared with TRBD2. Here the CDR3 reads CASRERGSGGNEQFF. The CDR3 bases are TGCGCCAGCAGGGAAAGAGGGAGCGGGGGAAATGAGCAGTTCTTC.